The following is a T cell receptor beta chain sequence with its context. The germline V gene encodes CDR1 LNHDA and CDR2 SQIVND (reference sequence). V lost 4 bases to trimming and J lost 1 base, with 11 bases between them. This CDR3 contains 15 residues. The source of the sample is a study of CD8+CD57+ T cells in acquired aplastic anemia. Patients picked for sequencing had shown CD8+CD57+ cell expansion detected by flow cytometry. Genomic DNA was employed as the template in profiling TCR beta VDJ and CDR3. MiXCR, applied by TCRdb to the reads, yields one record per CDR3 protein. The sample yields hundreds of thousands of distinct CDR3 sequences, 25% to 40% seen once.

The sequenced sample consisted of sorted CD4+, CD8+, or CD8+CD57+ T cells (not recorded which) from PBMCs. The chain joins TRBV19 to TRBJ2-1; a possible D gene is TRBD2 (6 bases). The clonotype originates from a human donor with aplastic anemia. The CDR3, as DNA: TGTGCCAGTAGTACAGATAGCGGTTCCTACAATGAGCAGTTCTTC. This gives the protein CASSTDSGSYNEQFF.